This entry lists 18 T cell receptor beta chains sequenced from one sample in a study of blood T cell repertoires in COVID-19. The data were produced by immunoSEQ multiplex PCR, yet TCRdb's version contains in-frame clones alone and is incomplete. The data show hundreds of thousands of clones, 82% seen once. Sequencing was carried out using peripheral blood. The receptors were sampled from a woman older than 75 with acute or convalescent COVID-19.

Of note for this clone: A read error may produce the germline difference seen at one junction end. The CDR3 reads CPPTHGRGGNTGELFF. DNA for the CDR3: TGCCCCCCCACCCACGGCCGGGGGGGGAACACCGGGGAGCTGTTTTTT. The chain couples TRBV14 to TRBJ2-2; 8 bases match TRBD2. CDR3 length equals 16 residues. Germline V gene lookup returns CDR1 SGHDN and CDR2 FVKESK.

This clone was found a few times. V is TRBV4-1 and J is TRBJ1-1; 8 positions agree with TRBD1. J was trimmed by 5 bases and V by 2 bases; bases with no gene match: 10. Germline loops: CDR1 MGHRA, CDR2 YSYEKL. The CDR3 runs 16 residues. DNA of the CDR3: TGCGCCAGCAGCCAATTAGGACAGGGAAGGATAACTGAAGCTTTCTTT. Translating gives CASSQLGQGRITEAFF.

This CDR3 is CASSFGEGRAFF. In DNA form, the CDR3 reads TGTGCCAGCAGCTTTGGGGAGGGGCGAGCTTTCTTT. The chain couples TRBV5-6 to TRBJ1-1; TRBD1 might be the D (5 bases). There are 12 residues in the CDR3. V lost 2 bases, J lost 10 bases, and 12 bases lay in between. Germline CDR1 reads SGHDT; CDR2 reads YYEEEE.

The J gene is TRBJ2-1, the V gene TRBV9; perhaps TRBD2 as D (5 bases). CDR1 and CDR2 (germline): SGDLS, YYNGEE. V lost 0 bases and J 2 bases, leaving 12 bases between the germline ends. The CDR3 has 16 residues. The CDR3 nucleotides are TGTGCCAGCAGCGTAGGCAATAGCGAACCCTACAATGAGCAGTTCTTC. It yields the protein CASSVGNSEPYNEQFF.

The chain uses TRBV12-3 or TRBV12-4 and TRBJ1-3; D ambiguous. The CDR3 has 12 residues. V lost 2 bases to trimming and J lost 6 bases, with 5 bases between them. The CDR3 loop reads CASSLTENTIYF. CDR3 DNA sequence: TGTGCCAGCAGTTTAACAGAAAACACCATATATTTT.

CDR3 region: CASSFWQGRTEAFF. The CDR3 DNA follows: TGTGCCAGCAGCTTTTGGCAGGGCCGGACTGAAGCTTTCTTT. The chain is built from TRBV13 and TRBJ1-1, with D maybe TRBD1 (5 bases). The CDR3 is 14 residues long. V gave up 3 bases and J gave up 5 bases, with 13 bases separating them. Germline V gene data show CDR1 as PRHDT and CDR2 as FYEKMQ (reference sequence).

This clone showed up just once. V and J are TRBV12-3 or TRBV12-4 and TRBJ1-2; TRBD1 aligns across 7 bases. The trim removed 6 bases at V and 8 bases at J, leaving 9 bases unmatched. The CDR3 contains 13 residues. Written as DNA, the CDR3 is TGTGCCAGCAGCCAGGGGGGAAACGGAGGCTACACCTTC. Encoded protein: CASSQGGNGGYTF.

The chain links TRBV19 to TRBJ2-3; 15 bases align to TRBD2. J gave up 10 bases and V 9 bases, and 8 bases lay outside the gene matches. The CDR3 has 14 amino acids. CDR1 and CDR2 (germline): LNHDA, SQIVND (reference sequence). CDR3 DNA: TGTGCCAGCGGGACTAGCGGGGGGATCGTTGCGCAGTATTTT. This encodes CASGTSGGIVAQYF. The variable domain in full, with the rest retrieved from reference TRBV19 and TRBJ2-3, is DGGITQSPKYLFRKEGQNVTLSCEQNLNHDAMYWYRQDPGQGLRLIYYSQIVNDFQKGDIAEGYSVSREKKESFPLTVTSAQKNPTAFYLCASGTSGGIVAQYFGPGTRLTVL.

This clone has more than one count but fewer than ten. Other DNA variants within this sample encode the same CDR3. The chain joins TRBV5-1 to TRBJ2-7, with D perhaps matching TRBD1 (6 bases). The ends were cut back, 3 bases at V and 6 bases at J, with 13 bases in the middle. Germline values: CDR1 SGHRS, CDR2 YFSETQ. The length of the CDR3 is 13 residues. This CDR3 is CASSWGQTGEQYF. Here the CDR3 DNA reads TGCGCCAGCAGCTGGGGACAAACGGGCGAGCAGTACTTC.

This clone appeared a few times. The chain couples TRBV4-1 to TRBJ2-2, with 7 bases that match TRBD2. This CDR3 is 16 amino acids long. Looked up from germline, CDR1 is MGHRA and CDR2 is YSYEKL. The V segment lost 2 bases and the J segment 2 bases; nucleotides outside the gene matches: 5. The DNA of the CDR3 is TGCGCCAGCAGCCAAAATACGGGGGGAAACACCGGGGAGCTGTTTTTT. It encodes CASSQNTGGNTGELFF.

CDR3 region: CASSLLRGGRDTQYF. The CDR3 DNA follows: TGTGCCAGCAGTTTATTGCGGGGGGGCCGAGATACGCAGTATTTT. This rearrangement joins TRBV28 to TRBJ2-3, with 9 bases identical to TRBD2. Per germline, CDR1 MDHEN and CDR2 SYDVKM. J gave up 5 bases and V 1 base, and 4 bases lay outside the gene matches. This CDR3 contains 15 residues. The full variable domain, with the rest looked up from reference TRBV28 and TRBJ2-3, is DVKVTQSSRYLVKRTGEKVFLECVQDMDHENMFWYRQDPGLGLRLIYFSYDVKMKEKGDIPEGYSVSREKKERFSLILESASTNQTSMYLCASSLLRGGRDTQYFGPGTRLTVL.

The table lists this clone with a count of one. V gene TRBV28 combines with J gene TRBJ1-6; D gene uncertain. Trimming stripped 8 bases from V and 9 bases from J, with 8 bases between. Germline V gene sequence: CDR1 MDHEN, CDR2 SYDVKM. The CDR3 runs to 11 residues. CDR3 amino acids: CASSDSSPLHF. DNA of the CDR3: TGTGCCAGCTCCGACTCTTCACCCCTCCACTTT.

The chain employs TRBV2 and TRBJ1-2, with TRBD1 matching 12 bases. The CDR3 is made up of 16 amino acids. Germline V lookup: CDR1 SNHLY, CDR2 FYNNEI. V shed 8 bases, J shed 6 bases, and the junction held 13 bases outside the gene matches. The DNA for the CDR3 is TGTGCCAGCTATAGACCGGGACAGGGGGCTCGCGATGGCTACACCTTC. Translation: CASYRPGQGARDGYTF. Together with reference TRBV2 and TRBJ1-2, the CDR3 gives the full variable domain: EPEVTQTPSHQVTQMGQEVILRCVPISNHLYFYWYRQILGQKVEFLVSFYNNEISEKSEIFDDQFSVERPDGSNFTLKIRSTKLEDSAMYFCASYRPGQGARDGYTFGSGTRLTVV.

This clone was observed a few times. V usage is TRBV7-2 and J usage is TRBJ2-7, with 8 bases identical to TRBD2. After removal of 4 bases from V and 4 bases from J, the junction contained 6 bases not matched to a gene. This CDR3 region has 14 residues. Germline V gene sequence: CDR1 SGHTA, CDR2 FQGNSA. CDR3 loop: CASSSKSGGYEQYF. In nucleotides, the CDR3 is TGTGCCAGCAGCTCCAAAAGCGGGGGATACGAGCAGTACTTC.

The rearrangement uses TRBV19 and TRBJ2-1, with D perhaps matching TRBD2 (6 bases). Germline CDR1 LNHDA, CDR2 SQIVND (reference sequence). This CDR3 contains 15 residues. V lost 4 bases and J lost 0, with 10 bases in between. The CDR3 sequence is CASSSGVSSYNEQFF. DNA of the CDR3: TGTGCCAGTAGTAGCGGGGTAAGCTCCTACAATGAGCAGTTCTTC.

This sequence joins TRBV9 and TRBJ1-4; D uncertain. The V and J ends lost 0 bases and 4 bases respectively, with 13 bases between them. The CDR3 covers 16 residues. From germline, CDR1 is SGDLS and CDR2 YYNGEE. The CDR3 is CASSVGAQAFNEKLFF. For the CDR3, the DNA is TGTGCCAGCAGCGTAGGGGCCCAGGCGTTTAATGAAAAACTGTTTTTT.

The chain recombines TRBV5-1 with TRBJ2-3; 10 nucleotides match TRBD2. V lost 4 bases, J lost 3 bases, and 5 bases stayed unmatched. The CDR3 covers 15 residues. Germline values: CDR1 SGHRS, CDR2 YFSETQ. CDR3 protein: CASSVKRGGTDTQYF. The CDR3 nucleotides read TGCGCCAGCAGCGTTAAGCGGGGGGGGACAGATACGCAGTATTTT.

V usage is TRBV2 and J usage is TRBJ1-6; TRBD1 matches 7 bases. Germline V gives CDR1 SNHLY, CDR2 FYNNEI. The J segment lost 9 bases and the V segment lost 7 bases, leaving 6 bases of the junction unmatched. The CDR3 is made up of 13 amino acids. The CDR3 nucleotides are TGTGCCAGCATGAAGGGGGCAGGTTCACCCCTCCACTTT. It is translated as CASMKGAGSPLHF.